Listed below are T cell receptor beta chains from one sample, sequenced in a study of blood T cells in healthy people across ages. TCRdb recomputed calls from the 5' RACE reads with MiXCR, one row per CDR3 protein. Of fewer than 2,000,000 distinct CDR3 sequences listed, about 35% are singletons. The sequencing sample was made of blood. The receptors originated from a young woman in good health. Each CDR3 is given with its conserved first and last residue. A D gene is named only where the DNA matches it firmly. Only some rows state a clone size, as once, few, many or a class for expanded clones.

j_call d_call v_call clone_size cdr3_nt cdr3_aa
TRBJ2-7 TRBD1 TRBV10-3 few TGTGCCATCAGTACCGGGACAGGGAGTTCCTACGAGCAGTACTTC CAISTGTGSSYEQYF
TRBJ2-1 TRBD1 TRBV7-2 many TGTGCCAGCAGCGGGCAGGGACAGGGGTACAATGAGCAGTTCTTC CASSGQGQGYNEQFF
TRBJ1-5 - TRBV4-2 many TGTGCCAGCAGCCAAGGTGGCACCGATCAGCCCCAGCATTTT CASSQGGTDQPQHF
TRBJ2-1 - TRBV20-1 - TGCAGTGCTAGTGGCGGCTCCTACGATGAGCAGTTCTTC CSASGGSYDEQFF
TRBJ2-1 TRBD2 TRBV20-1 - TGCAGTGCTATAGGGACTAGCAACTACAATGAGCAGTTCTTC CSAIGTSNYNEQFF
TRBJ1-2 - TRBV27 few TGTGCCAGTCTAGACCTAACAGCTACTAACTATGGCTACACCTTC CASLDLTATNYGYTF
TRBJ2-5 - TRBV11-1 - TGTGCCAGCAGCCGACGTACCGGGAGTGAGCAGTACTTC CASSRRTGSEQYF
TRBJ1-6 - TRBV6-1 few TGTGCCAGCTTGAGGGAGAATCCACCCCTCCACTTT CASLRENPPLHF
TRBJ2-7 TRBD1 TRBV4-1 few TGCGCCAGCAGCCTTGGACAGGGGTGCAACGAGCAGTACTTC CASSLGQGCNEQYF
TRBJ2-7 TRBD1 TRBV20-1 few TGCAGTGCCAACGACAGGGTATCTTACGAGCAGTACTTC CSANDRVSYEQYF
TRBJ2-7 - TRBV28 - TGTGCCAGCAGTACCGACGGGGGACCTACCTGCGAGCAGTACTTC CASSTDGGPTCEQYF
TRBJ2-3 TRBD2 TRBV2 few TGTGCCAGCAATCTAGCGGGGGCCACAGATACGCAGTATTTT CASNLAGATDTQYF
TRBJ2-1 - TRBV27 few TGTGCCAGCAGTTTCTGGTTTGGCTCAGGGGCCGTTTCGTACAATGAGCAGTTCTTC CASSFWFGSGAVSYNEQFF
TRBJ2-1 TRBD2 TRBV5-1 - TGCGCCAGCGGCGGTAACCGAGGACTAGGTTTAAATGAGCAGTTCTTC CASGGNRGLGLNEQFF
TRBJ1-1 - TRBV7-6 many TGTGCCAGCAGCCCACGCTTGAACACTGAAGCTTTCTTT CASSPRLNTEAFF
TRBJ2-3 - TRBV3-1 - TGTGCCAGCAGCCAAGGGACTACATACACAGATACGCAGTATTTT CASSQGTTYTDTQYF
TRBJ1-4 - TRBV30 - TGTGCCTGGAAGCGATCACGGGCCCCAACTAATGAAAAACTGTTTTTT CAWKRSRAPTNEKLFF
TRBJ2-3 - TRBV20-1 - TGCAGTGCTAGGGGGCCTGCAATGCAGTATTTT CSARGPAMQYF
TRBJ1-4 - TRBV7-6 - TGTGCCAGCAGCTTACCTTATAGGGGTAGAGATGAAAAACTGTTTTTT CASSLPYRGRDEKLFF
TRBJ2-5 - TRBV29-1 many TGCAGCGTTGAATCCGGGGAAGAGACCCAGTACTTC CSVESGEETQYF
TRBJ2-5 - TRBV15 - TGTGCCACCAGCAGAGGTTCAGCGGGCAAGGCCCAGTACTTC CATSRGSAGKAQYF
TRBJ2-1 - TRBV20-1 - TGCAGTGCTACCCCACGGGGGACCTACAATGAGCAGTTCTTC CSATPRGTYNEQFF
TRBJ2-1 - TRBV20-1 few TGCAGTGCTAGAGATGGGGGGGGCCCTAAGGCCCATGAGCAGTTCTTC CSARDGGGPKAHEQFF
TRBJ2-7 - TRBV4-2 - TGTGCCAGCAGCCAAGTGTCGGGCCACGAGCAGTACTTC CASSQVSGHEQYF
TRBJ2-1 - TRBV2 - TGTGCCAGCAGTGAAACTCCCCATCCCTACAATGAGCAGTTCTTC CASSETPHPYNEQFF
TRBJ2-3 TRBD2 TRBV20-1 - TGCAGTGCCTCTAGACTAGCGGGGTCGGATACGCAGTATTTT CSASRLAGSDTQYF
TRBJ1-1 - TRBV18 - TGTGCCAGCTCTCTACAAGGGGGAGGTTTGAACACTGAAGCTTTCTTT CASSLQGGGLNTEAFF
TRBJ1-2 TRBD1 TRBV4-1 - TGCGCCAGCAGCCAAGTGATCAGGGGGCGAAACTATGGCTACACCTTC CASSQVIRGRNYGYTF
TRBJ2-7 TRBD2 TRBV4-1 - TGCGCCAGCAGCCCAGCGACGGGAGGGCCTTTCGAGCAGTACTTC CASSPATGGPFEQYF
TRBJ1-2 - TRBV3-1 - TGTGCCAGCAGCCAAGAGCGTTCACGTGGCTACACCTTC CASSQERSRGYTF
TRBJ2-7 - TRBV28 - TGTGCCAGCAGCGCCGGACTCTACCCCTACGAGCAGTACTTC CASSAGLYPYEQYF
TRBJ2-7 - TRBV27 - TGTGCCAGCAAACCGGGAGACTCCTACGAGCAGTACTTC CASKPGDSYEQYF
TRBJ2-7 TRBD1 TRBV7-8 many TGTGCCAGCAGCCTACAGGGGTTCTCCTACGAGCAGTACTTC CASSLQGFSYEQYF
TRBJ2-5 - TRBV11-2 - TGTGCCAGCAGCTACGAGGGGACAGAGACCCAGTACTTC CASSYEGTETQYF
TRBJ2-1 TRBD1 TRBV5-1 few TGCGCCAGCAGCCATCTGGGACAGGGAATTATTGATGAGCAGTTCTTC CASSHLGQGIIDEQFF
TRBJ2-1 - TRBV11-2 few TGTGCCAGCAGCCCTCGCATAGGCTCCTACAATGAGCAGTTCTTC CASSPRIGSYNEQFF